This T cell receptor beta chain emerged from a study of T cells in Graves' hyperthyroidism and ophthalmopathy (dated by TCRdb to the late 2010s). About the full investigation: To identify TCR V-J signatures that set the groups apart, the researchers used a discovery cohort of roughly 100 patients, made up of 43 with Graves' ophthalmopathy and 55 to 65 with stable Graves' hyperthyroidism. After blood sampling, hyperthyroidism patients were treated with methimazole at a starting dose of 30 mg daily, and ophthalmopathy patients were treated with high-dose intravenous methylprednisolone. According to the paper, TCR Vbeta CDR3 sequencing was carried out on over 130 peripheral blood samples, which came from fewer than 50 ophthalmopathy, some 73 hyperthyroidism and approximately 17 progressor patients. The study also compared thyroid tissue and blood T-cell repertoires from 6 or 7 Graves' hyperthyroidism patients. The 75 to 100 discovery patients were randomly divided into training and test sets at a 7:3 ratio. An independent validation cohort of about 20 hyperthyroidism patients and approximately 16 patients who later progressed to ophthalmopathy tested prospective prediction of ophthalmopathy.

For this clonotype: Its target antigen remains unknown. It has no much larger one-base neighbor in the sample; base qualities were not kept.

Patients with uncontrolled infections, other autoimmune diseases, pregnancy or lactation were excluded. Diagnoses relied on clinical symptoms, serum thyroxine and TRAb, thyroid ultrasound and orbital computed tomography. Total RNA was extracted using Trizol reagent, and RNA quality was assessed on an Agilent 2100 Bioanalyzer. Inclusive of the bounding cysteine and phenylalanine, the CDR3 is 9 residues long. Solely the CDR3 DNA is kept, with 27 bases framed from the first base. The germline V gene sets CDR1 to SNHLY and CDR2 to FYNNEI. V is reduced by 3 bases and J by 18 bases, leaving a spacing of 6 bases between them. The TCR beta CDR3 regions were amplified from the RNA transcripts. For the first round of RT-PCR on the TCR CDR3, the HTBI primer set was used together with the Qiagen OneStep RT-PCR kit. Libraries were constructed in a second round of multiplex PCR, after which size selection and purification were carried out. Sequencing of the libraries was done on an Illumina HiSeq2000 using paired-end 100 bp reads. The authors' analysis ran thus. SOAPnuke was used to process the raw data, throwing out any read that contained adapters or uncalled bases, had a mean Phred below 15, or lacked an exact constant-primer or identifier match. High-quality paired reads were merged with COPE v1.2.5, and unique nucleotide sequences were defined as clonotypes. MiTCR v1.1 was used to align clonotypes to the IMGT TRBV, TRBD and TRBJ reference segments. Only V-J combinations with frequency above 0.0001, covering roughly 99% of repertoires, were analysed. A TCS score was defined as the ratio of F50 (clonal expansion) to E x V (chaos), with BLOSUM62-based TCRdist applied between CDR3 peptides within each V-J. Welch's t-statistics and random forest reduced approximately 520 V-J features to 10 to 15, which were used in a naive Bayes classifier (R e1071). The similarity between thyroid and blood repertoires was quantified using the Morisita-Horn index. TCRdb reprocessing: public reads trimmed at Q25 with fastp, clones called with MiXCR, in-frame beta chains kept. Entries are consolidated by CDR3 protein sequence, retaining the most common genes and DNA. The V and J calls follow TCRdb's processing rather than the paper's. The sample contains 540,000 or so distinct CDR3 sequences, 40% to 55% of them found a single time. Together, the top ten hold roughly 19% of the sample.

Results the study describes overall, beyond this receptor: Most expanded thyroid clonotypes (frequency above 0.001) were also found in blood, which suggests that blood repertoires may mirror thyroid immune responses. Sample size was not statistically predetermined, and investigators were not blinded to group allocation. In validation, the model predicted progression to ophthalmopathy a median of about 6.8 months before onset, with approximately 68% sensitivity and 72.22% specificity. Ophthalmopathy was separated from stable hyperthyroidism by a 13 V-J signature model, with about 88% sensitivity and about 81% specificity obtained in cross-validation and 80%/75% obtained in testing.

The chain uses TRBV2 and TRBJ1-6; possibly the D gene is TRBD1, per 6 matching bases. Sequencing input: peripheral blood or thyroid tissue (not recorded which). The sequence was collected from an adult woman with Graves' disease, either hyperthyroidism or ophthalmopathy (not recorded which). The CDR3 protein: CASSDRGHF. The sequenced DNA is TGTGCCAGCAGTGACAGGGGCCACTTT.